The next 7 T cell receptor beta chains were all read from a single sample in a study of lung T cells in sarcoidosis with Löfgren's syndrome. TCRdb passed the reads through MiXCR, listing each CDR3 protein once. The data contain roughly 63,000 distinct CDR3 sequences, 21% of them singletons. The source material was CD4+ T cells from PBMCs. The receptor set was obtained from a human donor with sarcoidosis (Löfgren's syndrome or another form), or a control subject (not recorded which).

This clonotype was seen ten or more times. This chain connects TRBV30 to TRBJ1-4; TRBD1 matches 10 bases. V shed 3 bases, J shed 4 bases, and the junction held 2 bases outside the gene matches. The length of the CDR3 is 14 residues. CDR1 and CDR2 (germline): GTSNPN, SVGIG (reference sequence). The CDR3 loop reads CAWSRTGGNEKLFF. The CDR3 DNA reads TGTGCCTGGAGCAGGACAGGGGGTAATGAAAAACTGTTTTTT.

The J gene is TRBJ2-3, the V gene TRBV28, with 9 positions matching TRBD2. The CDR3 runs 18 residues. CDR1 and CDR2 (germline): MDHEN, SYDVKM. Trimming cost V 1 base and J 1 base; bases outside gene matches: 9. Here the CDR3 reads CASSLSETSGRRTDTQYF. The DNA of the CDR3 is TGTGCCAGCAGTTTATCCGAGACTAGCGGACGTCGCACAGATACGCAGTATTTT.

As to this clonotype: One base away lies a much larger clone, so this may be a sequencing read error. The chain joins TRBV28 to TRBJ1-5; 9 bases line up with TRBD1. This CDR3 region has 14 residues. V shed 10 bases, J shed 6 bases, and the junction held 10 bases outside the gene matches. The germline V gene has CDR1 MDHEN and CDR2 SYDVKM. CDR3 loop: CATLGDRVPQPQHF. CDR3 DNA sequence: TGTGCCACTCTCGGGGACAGGGTTCCTCAGCCCCAGCATTTT.

CDR3 residues: CASSLGSMNEKLFF. The CDR3 region has the DNA TGTGCCAGCAGCTTAGGCTCAATGAATGAAAAACTGTTTTTT. This sequence joins TRBV7-9 and TRBJ1-4; D uncertain. Germline V gives CDR1 SEHNR, CDR2 FQNEAQ (reference sequence). This CDR3 is built from 14 residues. Trimming cost V 1 base and J 5 bases, with 8 bases left between them.

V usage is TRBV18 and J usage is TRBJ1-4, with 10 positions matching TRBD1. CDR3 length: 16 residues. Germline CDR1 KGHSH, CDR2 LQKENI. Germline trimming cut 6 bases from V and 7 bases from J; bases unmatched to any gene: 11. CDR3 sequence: CASSNQGTGAGEKLFF. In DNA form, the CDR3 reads TGTGCCAGCTCTAACCAGGGGACAGGGGCCGGTGAAAAACTGTTTTTT. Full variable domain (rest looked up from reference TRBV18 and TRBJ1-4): NAGVMQNPRHLVRRRGQEARLRCSPMKGHSHVYWYRQLPEEGLKFMVYLQKENIIDESGMPKERFSAEFPKEGPSILRIQQVVRGDSAAYFCASSNQGTGAGEKLFFGSGTQLSVL.

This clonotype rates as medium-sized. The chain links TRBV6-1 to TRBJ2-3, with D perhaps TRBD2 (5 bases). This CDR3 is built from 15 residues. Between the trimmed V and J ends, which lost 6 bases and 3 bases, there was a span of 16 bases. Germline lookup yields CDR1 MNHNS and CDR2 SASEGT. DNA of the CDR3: TGTGCCAGCAGCCCCAACGGGCTAGCTACAGATACGCAGTATTTT. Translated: CASSPNGLATDTQYF.

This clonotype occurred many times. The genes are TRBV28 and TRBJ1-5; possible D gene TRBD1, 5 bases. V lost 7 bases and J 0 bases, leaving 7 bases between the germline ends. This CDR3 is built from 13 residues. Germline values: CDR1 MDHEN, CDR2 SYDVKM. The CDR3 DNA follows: TGTGCCAGCAAAGGGGATAGCAATCAGCCCCAGCATTTT. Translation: CASKGDSNQPQHF.